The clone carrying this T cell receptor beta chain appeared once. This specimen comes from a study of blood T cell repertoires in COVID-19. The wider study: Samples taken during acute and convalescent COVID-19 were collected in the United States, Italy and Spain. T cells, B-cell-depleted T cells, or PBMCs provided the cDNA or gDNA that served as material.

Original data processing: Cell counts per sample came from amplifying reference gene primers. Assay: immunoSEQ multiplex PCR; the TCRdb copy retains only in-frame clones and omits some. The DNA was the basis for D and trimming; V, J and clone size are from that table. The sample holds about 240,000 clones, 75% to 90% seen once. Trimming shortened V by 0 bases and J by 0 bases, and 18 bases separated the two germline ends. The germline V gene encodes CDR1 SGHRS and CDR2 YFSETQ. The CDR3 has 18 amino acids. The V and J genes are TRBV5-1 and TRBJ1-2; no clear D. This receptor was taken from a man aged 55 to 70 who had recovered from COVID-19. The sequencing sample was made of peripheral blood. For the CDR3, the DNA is TGCGCCAGCAGCTTGGGAGGAGGCCGGGCAGTTGCTAACTATGGCTACACCTTC. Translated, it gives CASSLGGGRAVANYGYTF.